This is a list of T cell receptor beta chains from one sample in a study of neurological immune-mediated disorders. TCRdb processed the 5' RACE reads anew with MiXCR; each CDR3 protein has one entry. The data show tens of thousands of distinct CDR3 sequences, 3.8% seen once. Sequencing was done on a sample of PBMCs. The receptors stem from a man between 60 and 75 years old with multiple sclerosis. Both conserved end residues are part of each CDR3. A D gene is named only where the DNA matches it firmly. A clone size is listed for some rows: how often the clone was seen (once, few, many), or a class if it is expanded.

d_call	cdr3_length	clone_size	j_call	v_call	cdr3_aa	cdr3_nt
TRBD2	13	many	TRBJ2-1	TRBV20-1	CSAAGLGNNEQFF	TGCAGTGCGGCCGGACTAGGGAACAATGAGCAGTTCTTC
NA	14	many	TRBJ2-1	TRBV7-2	CASSLDAGRNEQFF	TGTGCCAGCAGCTTAGATGCGGGACGAAATGAGCAGTTCTTC
TRBD2	14	many	TRBJ2-7	TRBV20-1	CSAISGRGGYEQYF	TGCAGTGCAATTAGCGGGAGAGGGGGTTACGAGCAGTACTTC
NA	14	many	TRBJ2-7	TRBV3-1	CASSQDLLPPEQYF	TGTGCCAGCAGCCAGGACCTCTTACCCCCCGAGCAGTACTTC
NA	15	many	TRBJ2-2	TRBV10-3	CAISRSRANTGELFF	TGTGCCATCAGTCGTTCCAGAGCGAACACCGGGGAGCTGTTTTTT
TRBD2	20	many	TRBJ2-7	TRBV28	CASSLFLGTRTSGRIREQYF	TGTGCCAGCAGTTTATTTCTAGGGACACGAACTAGCGGGAGGATAAGGGAGCAGTACTTC
TRBD1	14	many	TRBJ1-5	TRBV12-3/TRBV12-4	CASSLTGDRQPQHF	TGTGCCAGCAGCTTAACAGGGGATCGTCAGCCCCAGCATTTT
NA	15	many	TRBJ2-1	TRBV5-1	CASSLGMGKYNEQFF	TGCGCCAGCAGCTTGGGAATGGGCAAATACAATGAGCAGTTCTTC
NA	14	many	TRBJ2-1	TRBV12-3/TRBV12-4	CASSFGGHDNEQFF	TGTGCCAGCAGTTTTGGGGGGCACGACAATGAGCAGTTCTTC
NA	15	many	TRBJ2-6	TRBV6-5	CASGIIRAGANVLTF	TGTGCCAGCGGCATTATTCGGGCCGGGGCCAACGTCCTGACTTTC
TRBD1	14	many	TRBJ1-2	TRBV25-1	CASGNAGQGSGYTF	TGTGCCAGCGGTAATGCGGGACAGGGATCTGGCTACACCTTC
NA	14	many	TRBJ1-4	TRBV15	CATSTASQGEKLFF	TGTGCCACCAGCACGGCCAGCCAGGGGGAAAAACTGTTTTTT
NA	18	many	TRBJ1-2	TRBV5-1	CASSLGAESLFYNYGYTF	TGCGCCAGCAGCTTGGGGGCGGAGAGCCTATTTTATAACTATGGCTACACCTTC
TRBD2	15	many	TRBJ2-3	TRBV20-1	CSASLPSGSTDTQYF	TGCAGTGCTAGTTTGCCTAGCGGTAGCACAGATACGCAGTATTTT
NA	13	many	TRBJ2-2	TRBV7-2	CASSLRMQGELFF	TGTGCCAGCAGCTTAAGGATGCAAGGGGAGCTGTTTTTT
NA	15	many	TRBJ2-5	TRBV9	CASSVAAIYGETQYF	TGTGCCAGCAGCGTTGCAGCTATATATGGGGAGACCCAGTACTTC
NA	13	many	TRBJ2-1	TRBV20-1	CSVRTGSYNEQFF	TGCAGTGTTAGGACTGGCTCCTACAATGAGCAGTTCTTC
NA	13	many	TRBJ1-2	TRBV10-3	CAARVQSADGYTF	TGTGCCGCCCGGGTACAGTCAGCGGATGGCTACACCTTC
NA	15	many	TRBJ1-1	TRBV5-1	CASSQSAEVSTEAFF	TGCGCCAGCAGCCAATCCGCCGAGGTTTCCACTGAAGCTTTCTTT
NA	15	NA	TRBJ2-7	TRBV7-9	CASRPLTALSKEQYF	TGTGCCAGCAGGCCCCTTACCGCCCTAAGTAAAGAGCAGTACTTC
TRBD2	15	few	TRBJ2-1	TRBV5-1	CASSLSSGGYNEQFF	TGCGCCAGCAGCTTGTCAAGCGGGGGCTACAATGAGCAGTTCTTC
NA	17	few	TRBJ2-7	TRBV6-5	CASSRTFFGGSSYEQYF	TGTGCCAGCAGCCGTACCTTTTTTGGGGGAAGCTCCTACGAGCAGTACTTC
TRBD1	15	many	TRBJ1-6	TRBV14	CASSQTGQYNSPLHF	TGTGCCAGCAGCCAAACGGGACAGTATAATTCACCCCTCCACTTT
NA	11	many	TRBJ1-2	TRBV5-1	CASSEQQTYTF	TGCGCCAGCAGCGAACAACAAACCTACACCTTC